Below are 32 T cell receptor beta chains sequenced from a single sample in a study of CD4 and CD8 cells across lung adenocarcinoma regions. TCRdb itself ran the PCR reads through MiXCR, one entry per CDR3 protein. The table has about 7,700 distinct CDR3 sequences, approximately 46% seen once; the top ten hold approximately 30%. Sequences were obtained from CD4+ T cells from the margin of a lung tumor. These receptors all come from a male donor with lung adenocarcinoma. The CD4 and CD8 labels of this study may be unreliable.

This clonotype has only one observation. The chain recombines TRBV6-4 with TRBJ2-3; D is perhaps TRBD1 or TRBD2 (5 bases each). The better agreement between TRBJ2-7 and the DNA end casts doubt on the J call. Germline V CDR1 and CDR2: MRHNA, SNTAGT. This CDR3 region has 14 residues. CDR3 DNA: TGTGCGAGGCTGAGGGACCGAGACACAGATACGCAGTACTTC. Residues: CARLRDRDTDTQYF.

By share of the sample, this clonotype is medium-sized. This chain's CDR3 is CASSEGRVRGTDTQYF. CDR3 in DNA: TGTGCCAGCAGTGAAGGGAGGGTTAGGGGCACAGATACGCAGTATTTT. The V and J genes are TRBV6-1 and TRBJ2-3; perhaps TRBD2 as D (6 bases). Germline CDR1 MNHNS, CDR2 SASEGT. There are 16 residues in the CDR3. Trimming left V 1 base short and J 1 base short, with 12 bases between.

The chain employs TRBV12-3 or TRBV12-4 and TRBJ2-1; 8 bases line up with TRBD2. V lost 4 bases, J lost 6 bases, and 5 bases stayed unmatched. The CDR3 spans 14 residues. CDR3 protein: CASSYTGTSNEQFF. CDR3 sequence (DNA): TGTGCCAGCAGTTACACCGGGACTAGCAATGAGCAGTTCTTC.

This clonotype is categorized as medium-sized (0.01 to 0.1%). This chain connects TRBV6-1 to TRBJ2-1; TRBD2 agrees at 8 bases. The CDR3 runs to 12 residues. The junction had 4 bases not matched to a gene; V was cut back by 8 bases and J by 7 bases. Germline V gene data show CDR1 as MNHNS and CDR2 as SASEGT. This CDR3 is CASRGRFNEQFF. CDR3 nucleotides: TGTGCCAGCCGCGGGAGGTTTAATGAGCAGTTCTTC.

This clonotype was seen ten or more times. This rearrangement joins TRBV12-3 or TRBV12-4 to TRBJ2-1; 10 nucleotides agree with TRBD2. The CDR3 runs to 15 residues. V dropped 7 bases and J dropped 5; count of bases not matched to a gene: 8. The CDR3 DNA follows: TGTGCCAGCACCCTGGTAGCGGGAGGCAACAATGAGCAGTTCTTC. This translates into CASTLVAGGNNEQFF.

A single count supports this clonotype. The chain has TRBV6-1 and TRBJ2-4; D not resolved. The CDR3 consists of 16 residues. Trimming removed 6 bases at V and 1 base at J, with 16 bases between. The germline V gene encodes CDR1 MNHNS and CDR2 SASEGT. CDR3 sequence (DNA): TGTGCCAGCAGCGTCCCCGGGCTGTGGGCCAAAAACATTCAGTACTTC. Amino acid sequence: CASSVPGLWAKNIQYF.

Relative to its sample, this clonotype is large. The rearrangement links TRBV6-5 to TRBJ2-3, with TRBD2 matching 13 bases. From germline, CDR1 is MNHEY and CDR2 SVGAGI. V trimming: 6 bases; J trimming: 4 bases; junction bases outside the gene matches: 1. This CDR3 is 14 amino acids long. The CDR3 DNA reads as TGTGCCAGCAGACTAGCGGGAGGGCCAGATACGCAGTATTTT. Its protein product is CASRLAGGPDTQYF.

This sequence joins TRBV20-1 and TRBJ2-5, with no clear D. The J call is doubtful: the DNA matches TRBJ2-7 better. Germline V gives CDR1 DFQATT, CDR2 SNEGSKA (reference sequence). The CDR3 is 14 amino acids. CDR3: CSARDFVSYYEQYF. CDR3 DNA sequence: TGCAGTGCTAGAGATTTCGTCTCATACTACGAGCAGTACTTC.

The CDR3 DNA is TGTGCCAGCAGCTGGGGGACAGTTTGGGAGCAGTACTTC. Residues: CASSWGTVWEQYF. The V call is TRBV5-6, the J call TRBJ2-7; 7 nucleotides agree with TRBD1. The CDR3 length is 13 residues. Germline assignment: CDR1 SGHDT and CDR2 YYEEEE. Trimming took 3 bases from V and 7 from J; bases not matched to a gene: 7. The complete variable domain, with remaining parts taken from reference TRBV5-6 and TRBJ2-7, reads DAGVTQSPTHLIKTRGQQVTLRCSPKSGHDTVSWYQQALGQGPQFIFQYYEEEERQRGNFPDRFSGHQFPNYSSELNVNALLLGDSALYLCASSWGTVWEQYFGPGTRLTVT.

Points on this clonotype: The germline gene is not matched at one end of the junction; a read error may be the cause. This chain connects TRBV7-8 to TRBJ2-1, with D possibly matching TRBD1 (6 bases). CDR3 length: 18 residues. Germline CDR1 SGHVS, CDR2 FQNEAQ. Here the CDR3 reads CASSLAASRHRASNKQFF. DNA for the CDR3: TGTGCCAGCAGCTTAGCGGCCTCGCGGCACAGGGCCTCCAATAAGCAGTTCTTC.

This clonotype occurred many times. CDR3 nucleotide sequence: TGCGCCAGCAGTGAGAGGGACAGGGGATCGGTCACAGATACGCAGTATTTT. It yields the protein CASSERDRGSVTDTQYF. This sequence joins TRBV10-1 and TRBJ2-3, with 10 bases that match TRBD1. The germline V gene has CDR1 WNHNN and CDR2 SYGVQD (reference sequence). The junction had 7 bases not matched to a gene; V was cut back by 2 bases and J by 2 bases. The CDR3 runs to 17 residues.

The V gene is TRBV27, the J gene TRBJ2-5, with a possible D match to TRBD1 (5 bases). CDR3 length equals 15 residues. V was trimmed by 2 bases and J by 11 bases, leaving 21 bases between them. Per germline, CDR1 MNHEY and CDR2 SMNVEV (reference sequence). The chain's CDR3 is CASSLGRPGAYKQYF. The CDR3 coding sequence is TGTGCCAGCAGTTTAGGGCGGCCTGGGGCCTACAAGCAGTACTTC.

On this clonotype itself: One junction end does not reproduce the germline sequence, and a read error may be involved. The chain combines TRBV4-3 with TRBJ2-3, with TRBD2 as a possible D gene (5 bases). CDR3 length: 18 amino acids. Germline V CDR1 and CDR2: LGHNA, YSLEER. The CDR3, as DNA: TGCGCCAGCAGCCAAGTAATGTCAGGCTTAGCGAACACCGGGGAGCAGTATTTC. Protein: CASSQVMSGLANTGEQYF.

CDR3 DNA sequence: TGTGCCAGCAGCCCCGCGGAATACAATGAGCAGTTCTTC. Translating it yields CASSPAEYNEQFF. This rearrangement joins TRBV12-3 or TRBV12-4 to TRBJ2-1; D not certain. The CDR3 runs 13 residues. V was shortened by 6 bases and J by 4 bases, with 10 bases between the two germline ends.

The chain couples TRBV10-3 to TRBJ2-3; 12 nucleotides line up with TRBD2. The V gene end was trimmed by 9 bases and the J gene end by 4 bases; junction bases not matched to a gene: 5. Germline CDR1 ENHRY, CDR2 SYGVKD. The CDR3 has 14 residues. CDR3 region: CAISSGGEPDTQYF. The CDR3 DNA reads TGTGCCATTTCTAGCGGGGGGGAGCCAGATACGCAGTATTTT.

By sample fraction, this clonotype is medium-sized (0.01 to 0.1%). This chain links TRBV27 with TRBJ2-1; TRBD2 matches at 10 bases. The CDR3 covers 16 residues. CDR1 is MNHEY and CDR2 is SMNVEV in the germline V gene (reference sequence). The V and J ends lost 3 bases and 4 bases, in that order; junction bases with no gene match: 6. The CDR3 nucleotides are TGTGCCAGCAGTTTCCAAAGCGGGGGGGGATACAATGAGCAGTTCTTC. Amino acids: CASSFQSGGGYNEQFF.

This clonotype came up a few times. In DNA, the CDR3 is TGTGCCAGCAGTGACTCGATAGCCAGGGACACCGGGGAGCTGTTTTTT. Protein: CASSDSIARDTGELFF. The chain combines TRBV6-4 with TRBJ2-2, with D maybe TRBD1 (5 bases). This CDR3 has 16 amino acids. V gave up 0 bases and J gave up 3 bases, with 11 bases separating them. Germline CDR1 is MRHNA and CDR2 is SNTAGT.

The chain uses TRBV6-1 and TRBJ2-3; TRBD2 might be the D (5 bases). Per germline, CDR1 MNHNS and CDR2 SASEGT. Deletions cut 5 bases from V and 0 bases from J, with 15 bases between. The CDR3 covers 16 residues. CDR3: CASSKIGELSTDTQYF. CDR3 nucleotides: TGTGCCAGCAGTAAAATCGGGGAATTAAGCACAGATACGCAGTATTTT.

This rearrangement joins TRBV10-1 to TRBJ2-5; TRBD1 agrees at 8 bases. The end of the DNA aligns better with TRBJ2-7, so the J call may be wrong. From germline, CDR1 is WNHNN and CDR2 SYGVQD (reference sequence). The CDR3 is 13 amino acids. The CDR3: CASSVRGLYEQYF. The CDR3 nucleotides are TGCGCCAGCAGTGTCAGGGGGCTTTACGAGCAGTACTTC.

The CDR3, as DNA: TGCAGTGCTAGAGCTAGCGGGGAAAGGTACGAGCAGTACTTC. This sequence encodes CSARASGERYEQYF. V gene TRBV20-1 combines with J gene TRBJ2-5; 9 bases are shared with TRBD2. The J call may be mistaken, given a closer DNA end match to TRBJ2-7. Germline-derived CDR1 and CDR2 are DFQATT and SNEGSKA (reference sequence). CDR3 length equals 14 residues.

The rearrangement joins TRBV7-6 to TRBJ2-5, with D possibly matching TRBD2 (5 bases). Trimming took 4 bases from V and 1 from J, leaving 7 bases between them. The CDR3 runs to 13 residues. CDR1 is SGHVS and CDR2 is FNYEAQ in the germline V gene. The CDR3 reads CASSSAGQETQYF. Written as DNA, the CDR3 is TGTGCCAGCAGCTCCGCGGGCCAAGAGACCCAGTACTTC.

This clonotype qualifies as medium-sized. This chain joins TRBV6-5 and TRBJ2-1, with TRBD2 matching over 13 bases. With 2 bases clipped from V and 6 bases from J, the junction kept 4 bases outside the gene matches. The CDR3 runs 16 residues. Per the germline V gene, CDR1 is MNHEY and CDR2 is SVGAGI. The CDR3: CASSYRTSGRSNEQFF. In nucleotides, the CDR3 is TGTGCCAGCAGTTACCGGACTAGCGGGAGATCCAATGAGCAGTTCTTC.

This clonotype was seen many times. The CDR3 nucleotides read TGTGCCAGCAGCTTAGAGAATGGGTACGAGCAGTACTTC. Protein product: CASSLENGYEQYF. The chain joins TRBV7-8 to TRBJ2-1; D is ambiguous. TRBJ2-7 explains the end of the DNA better; the J call may be wrong. Germline assignment: CDR1 SGHVS and CDR2 FQNEAQ. There are 13 residues in the CDR3.

By frequency in the sample, this clonotype is medium-sized (0.01 to 0.1%). The chain is built from TRBV12-3 or TRBV12-4 and TRBJ2-1; weak D call: TRBD2 (7 bases). With 6 bases removed from V and 6 bases from J, the gap between germline ends came to 18 bases. The CDR3 runs 15 residues. The CDR3 sequence is CASSGAGRGGNEQFF. The CDR3 nucleotides are TGTGCCAGCAGCGGGGCGGGGAGGGGGGGCAATGAGCAGTTCTTC.

The chain is built from TRBV27 and TRBJ2-5; possibly TRBD1 for D (7 bases). The DNA end is more similar to TRBJ2-7, so the J call may be wrong. The CDR3 runs 15 residues. Looked up from germline, CDR1 is MNHEY and CDR2 is SMNVEV (reference sequence). CDR3 sequence: CASSSYRGGHPEQYF. The CDR3 DNA is TGTGCCAGCAGTTCGTACAGGGGAGGCCACCCCGAGCAGTACTTC.

This clonotype was counted at least ten times. CDR3 amino acids: CASSYETSGSYEQYF. The DNA of the CDR3 is TGTGCCAGCAGTTACGAGACTAGCGGCTCCTACGAGCAGTACTTC. This chain uses TRBV6-2 or TRBV6-3 with TRBJ2-7; the match to TRBD2 covers 9 bases. V gave up 2 bases and J gave up 0 bases; unmatched junction bases: 2. CDR3 size: 15 residues. The germline V gene has CDR1 MNHEY and CDR2 SVGEGT.

The chain uses TRBV10-2 and TRBJ2-3, with 10 bases identical to TRBD2. CDR1 and CDR2 (germline): WSHSY, SAAADI. This CDR3 has 16 residues. After removal of 3 bases from V and 9 bases from J, the junction contained 12 bases not matched to a gene. The CDR3 here is CASSEHGLAAKDTQYF. CDR3 bases: TGCGCCAGCAGTGAACACGGACTAGCGGCCAAAGACACGCAGTATTTT.

The chain joins TRBV6-1 to TRBJ2-3, with 13 bases that match TRBD2. The length of the CDR3 is 17 residues. Germline V CDR1 and CDR2: MNHNS, SASEGT. V was pared by 6 bases and J by 2 bases, with 8 bases of the junction left unmatched. CDR3 residues: CASSRRLAGGFTDTQYF. CDR3 DNA: TGTGCCAGCAGCCGCCGACTAGCGGGGGGATTCACAGATACGCAGTATTTT.

The chain uses TRBV27 and TRBJ2-3; D perhaps matches TRBD1 (5 bases). CDR1 is MNHEY and CDR2 is SMNVEV in the germline V gene (reference sequence). V was cut by 3 bases and J by 7 bases, with 17 bases left in between. The length of the CDR3 is 15 residues. The CDR3 sequence: CASSLGRCAKNTQYF. The CDR3 DNA is TGTGCCAGCAGTTTGGGGCGGTGTGCCAAAAATACGCAGTATTTT.

This clonotype was recorded many times. This chain joins TRBV6-5 and TRBJ2-1; no clear D. Gene TRBJ2-7 matches the end of the DNA better, so the J call may be wrong. The CDR3 length is 12 residues. In germline, CDR1 is MNHEY, CDR2 SVGAGI. CDR3 region: CASSHRFNEQYF. The CDR3 coding sequence is TGTGCCAGCAGTCATCGATTCAATGAGCAGTACTTC.

J is TRBJ2-5 and V is TRBV6-1; D is possibly TRBD1 or TRBD2 (6 bases each). The CDR3 consists of 14 residues. The germline V gene has CDR1 MNHNS and CDR2 SASEGT. Trimming pared 6 bases from V and 0 bases from J, leaving 11 bases between. DNA of the CDR3: TGTGCCAGCAGGGGGGGCGGTGACCAAGAGACCCAGTACTTC. Amino acid sequence: CASRGGGDQETQYF.

The rearrangement links TRBV6-1 to TRBJ2-2; maybe TRBD2 (5 bases). TRBJ2-3 matches the DNA end more closely, so the J call is doubtful. This CDR3 has 15 residues. Germline V lookup: CDR1 MNHNS, CDR2 SASEGT. In DNA, the CDR3 is TGTGCCAGCAGTGGAATCGCATTTAGCACCGGGGCGCAGTATTTT. As protein: CASSGIAFSTGAQYF.